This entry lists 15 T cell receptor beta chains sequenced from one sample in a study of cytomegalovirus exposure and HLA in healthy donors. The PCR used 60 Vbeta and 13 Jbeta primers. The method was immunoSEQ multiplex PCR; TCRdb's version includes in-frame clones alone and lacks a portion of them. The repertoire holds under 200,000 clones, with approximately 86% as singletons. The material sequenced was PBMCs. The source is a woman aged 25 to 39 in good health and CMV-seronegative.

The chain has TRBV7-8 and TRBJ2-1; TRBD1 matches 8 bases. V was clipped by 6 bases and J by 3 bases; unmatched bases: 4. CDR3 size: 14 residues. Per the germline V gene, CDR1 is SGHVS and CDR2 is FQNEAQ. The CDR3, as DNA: TGTGCCAGCAGTTTGGACAGGGTCTACAATGAGCAGTTCTTC. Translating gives CASSLDRVYNEQFF.

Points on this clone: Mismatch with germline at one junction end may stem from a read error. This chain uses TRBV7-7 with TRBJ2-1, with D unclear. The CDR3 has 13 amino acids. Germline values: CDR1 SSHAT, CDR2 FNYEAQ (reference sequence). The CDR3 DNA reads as TGTGCTAGCAGCGACTCCCGTCAGACTGAGCAGTTCTTC. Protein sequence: CASSDSRQTEQFF.

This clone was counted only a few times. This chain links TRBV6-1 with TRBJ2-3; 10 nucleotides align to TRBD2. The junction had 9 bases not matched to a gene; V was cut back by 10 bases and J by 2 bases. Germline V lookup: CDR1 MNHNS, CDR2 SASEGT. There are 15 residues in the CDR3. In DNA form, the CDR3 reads TGTGCCACCCCACTTAGCGGGGGGAACACAGATACGCAGTATTTT. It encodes CATPLSGGNTDTQYF.

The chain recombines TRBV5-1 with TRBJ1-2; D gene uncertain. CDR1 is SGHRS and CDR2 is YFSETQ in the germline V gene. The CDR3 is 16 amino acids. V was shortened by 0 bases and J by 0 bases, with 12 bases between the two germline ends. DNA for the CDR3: TGCGCCAGCAGCTTGGGGTCAGGAACTTCTAACTATGGCTACACCTTC. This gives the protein CASSLGSGTSNYGYTF.

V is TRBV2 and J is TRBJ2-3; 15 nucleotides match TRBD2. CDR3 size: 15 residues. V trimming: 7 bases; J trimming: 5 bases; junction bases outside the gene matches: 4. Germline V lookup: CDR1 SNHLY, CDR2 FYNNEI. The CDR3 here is CASTGLAGGIDTQYF. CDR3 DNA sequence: TGTGCCAGCACCGGACTAGCGGGGGGGATAGATACGCAGTATTTT.

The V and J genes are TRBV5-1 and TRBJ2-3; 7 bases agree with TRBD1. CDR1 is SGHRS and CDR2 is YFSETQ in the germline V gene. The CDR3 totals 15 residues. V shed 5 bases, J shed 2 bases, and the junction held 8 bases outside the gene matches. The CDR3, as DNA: TGCGCCAGCAGTTCTCCGGGACAGAACACAGATACGCAGTATTTT. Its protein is CASSSPGQNTDTQYF.

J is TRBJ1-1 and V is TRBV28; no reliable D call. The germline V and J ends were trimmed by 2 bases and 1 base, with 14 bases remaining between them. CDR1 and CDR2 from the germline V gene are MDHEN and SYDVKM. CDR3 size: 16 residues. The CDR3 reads CASSLSFRRKNTEAFF. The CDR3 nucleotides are TGTGCCAGCAGTTTAAGTTTTCGGCGGAAGAACACTGAAGCTTTCTTT.

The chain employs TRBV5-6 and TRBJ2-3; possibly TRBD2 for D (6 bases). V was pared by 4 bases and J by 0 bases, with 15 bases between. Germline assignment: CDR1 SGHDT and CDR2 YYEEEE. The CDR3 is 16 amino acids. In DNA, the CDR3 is TGTGCCAGCAGCCGTGGGCGGGGTTCAAGCACAGATACGCAGTATTTT. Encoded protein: CASSRGRGSSTDTQYF.

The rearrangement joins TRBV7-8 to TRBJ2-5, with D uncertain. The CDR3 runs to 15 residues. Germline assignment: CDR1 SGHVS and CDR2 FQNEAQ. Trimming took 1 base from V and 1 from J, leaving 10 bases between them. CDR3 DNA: TGTGCCAGCAGCTTAGACGCACAGCCCCAAGAGACCCAGTACTTC. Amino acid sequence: CASSLDAQPQETQYF. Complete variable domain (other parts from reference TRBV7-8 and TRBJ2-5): GAGVSQSPRYKVAKRGQDVALRCDPISGHVSLFWYQQALGQGPEFLTYFQNEAQLDKSGLPSDRFFAERPEGSVSTLKIQRTQQEDSAVYLCASSLDAQPQETQYFGPGTRLLVL.

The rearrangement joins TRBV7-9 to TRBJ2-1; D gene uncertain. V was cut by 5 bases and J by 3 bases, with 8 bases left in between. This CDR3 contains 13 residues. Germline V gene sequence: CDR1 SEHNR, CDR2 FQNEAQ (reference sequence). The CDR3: CASSLDNYNEQFF. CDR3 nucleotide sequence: TGTGCCAGCAGCCTCGACAACTACAATGAGCAGTTCTTC.

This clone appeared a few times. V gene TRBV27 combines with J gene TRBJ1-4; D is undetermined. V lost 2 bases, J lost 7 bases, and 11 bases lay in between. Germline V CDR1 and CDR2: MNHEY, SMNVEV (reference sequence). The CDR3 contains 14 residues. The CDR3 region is CASSLVGAGEKLFF. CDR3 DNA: TGTGCCAGCAGTTTAGTGGGCGCGGGTGAAAAACTGTTTTTT.

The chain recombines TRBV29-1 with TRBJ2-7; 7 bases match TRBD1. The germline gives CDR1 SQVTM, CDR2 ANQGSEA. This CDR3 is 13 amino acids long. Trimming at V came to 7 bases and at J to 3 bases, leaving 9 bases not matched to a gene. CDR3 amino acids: CSAFGRGNYEQYF. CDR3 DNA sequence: TGCAGCGCCTTCGGCAGGGGGAACTACGAGCAGTACTTC.

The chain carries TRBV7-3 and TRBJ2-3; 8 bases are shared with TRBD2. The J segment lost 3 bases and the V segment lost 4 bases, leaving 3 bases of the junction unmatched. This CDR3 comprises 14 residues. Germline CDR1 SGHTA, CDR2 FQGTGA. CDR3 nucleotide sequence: TGTGCCAGCAGCTCAGGACTAGCTACAGATACGCAGTATTTT. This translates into CASSSGLATDTQYF.

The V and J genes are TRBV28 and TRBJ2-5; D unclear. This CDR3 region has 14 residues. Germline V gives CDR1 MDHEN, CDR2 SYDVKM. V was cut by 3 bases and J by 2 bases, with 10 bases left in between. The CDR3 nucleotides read TGTGCCAGCAGTTTTTCCCTCCTTCAAGAGACCCAGTACTTC. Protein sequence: CASSFSLLQETQYF.

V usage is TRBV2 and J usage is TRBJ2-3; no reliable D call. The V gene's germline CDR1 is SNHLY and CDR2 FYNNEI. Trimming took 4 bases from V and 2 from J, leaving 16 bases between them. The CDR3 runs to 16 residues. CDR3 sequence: CASSGLPWAPTDTQYF. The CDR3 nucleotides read TGTGCCAGCAGTGGGCTACCGTGGGCCCCCACAGATACGCAGTATTTT.